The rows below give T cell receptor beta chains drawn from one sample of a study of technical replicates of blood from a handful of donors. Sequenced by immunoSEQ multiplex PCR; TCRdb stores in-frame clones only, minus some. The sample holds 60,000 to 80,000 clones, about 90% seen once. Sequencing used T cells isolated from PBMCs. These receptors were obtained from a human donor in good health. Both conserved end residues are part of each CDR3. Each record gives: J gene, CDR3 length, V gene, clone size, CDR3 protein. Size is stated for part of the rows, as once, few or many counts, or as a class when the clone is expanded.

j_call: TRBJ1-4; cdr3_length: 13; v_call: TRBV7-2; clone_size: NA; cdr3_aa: CASSQGGNEKLFF
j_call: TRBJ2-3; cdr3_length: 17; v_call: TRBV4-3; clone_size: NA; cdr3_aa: CASSQDGGSGSPDTQYF
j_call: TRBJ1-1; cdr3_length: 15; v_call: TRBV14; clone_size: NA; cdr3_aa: CASSQDRREVTEAFF
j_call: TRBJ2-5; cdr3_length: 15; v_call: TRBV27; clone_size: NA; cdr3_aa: CASRTGESRLETQYF
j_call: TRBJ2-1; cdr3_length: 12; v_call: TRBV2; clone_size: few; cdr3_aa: CASTGGPHEQFF
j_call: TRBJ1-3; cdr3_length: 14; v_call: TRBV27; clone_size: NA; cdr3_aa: CASSSRGQGDTIYF
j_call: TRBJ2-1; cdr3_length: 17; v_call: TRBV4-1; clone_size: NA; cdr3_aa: CASSQERGGSSYNEQFF
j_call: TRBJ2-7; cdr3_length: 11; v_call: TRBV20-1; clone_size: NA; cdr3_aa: CSATSGYEQYF
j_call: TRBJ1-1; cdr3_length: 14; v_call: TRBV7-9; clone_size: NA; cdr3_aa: CASSLAGGNTEAFF
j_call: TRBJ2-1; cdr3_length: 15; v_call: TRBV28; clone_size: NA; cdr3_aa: CASSLTGQPSNEQFF
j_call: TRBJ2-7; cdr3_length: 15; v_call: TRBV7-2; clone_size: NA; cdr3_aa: CASSAGQPSSYEQYF
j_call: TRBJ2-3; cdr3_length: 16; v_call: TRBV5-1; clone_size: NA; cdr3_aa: CASSPMASGNYNTQYF
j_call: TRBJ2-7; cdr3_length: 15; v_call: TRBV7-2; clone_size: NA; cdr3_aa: CASSLEEGPTSEQYF
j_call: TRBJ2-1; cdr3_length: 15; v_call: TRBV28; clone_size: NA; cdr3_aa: CASSFFREGRNEQFF
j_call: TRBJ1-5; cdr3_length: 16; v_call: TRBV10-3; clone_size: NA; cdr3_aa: CAISESWRYSNQPQHF
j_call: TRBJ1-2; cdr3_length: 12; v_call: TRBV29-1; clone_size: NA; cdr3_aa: CSVQGDNYGYTF
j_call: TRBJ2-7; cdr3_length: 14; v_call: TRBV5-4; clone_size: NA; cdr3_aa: CASSLGQGAYEQYF
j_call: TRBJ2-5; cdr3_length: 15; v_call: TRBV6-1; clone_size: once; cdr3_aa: CASFDTGQVKETQYF
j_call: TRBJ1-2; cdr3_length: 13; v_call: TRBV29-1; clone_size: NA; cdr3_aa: CSVEELGGYGYTF
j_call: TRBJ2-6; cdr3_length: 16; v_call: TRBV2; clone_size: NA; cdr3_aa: CASSEAVGAGANVLTF
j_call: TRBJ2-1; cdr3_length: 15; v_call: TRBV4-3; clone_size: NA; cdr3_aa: CASSQDSGNDNEQFF
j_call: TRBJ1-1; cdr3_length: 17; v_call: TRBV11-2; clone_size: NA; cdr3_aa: CASSRLRGGAGNTEAFF